This T cell receptor (beta chain) was retrieved from a study of Graves' ophthalmopathy and Graves' hyperthyroidism. There are many counts of this clonotype. Enrollment excluded any patients with other autoimmune diseases, uncontrolled infections, pregnancy or lactation. RNA transcripts provided the template for amplifying TCR beta CDR3 regions. The first round was an RT-PCR with HTBI primers, and the second round was a multiplex PCR. TCRdb fed the multiplex PCR reads into MiXCR, producing one record per CDR3 protein. Of just over 400,000 distinct CDR3 sequences in the sample, roughly 21% were seen once. What was sequenced was peripheral blood. The source of this sequence is a woman aged 18-35 years with stable Graves' hyperthyroidism.

The CDR3 nucleotides are TGTGCCAGCAGTTATTCTCCTAACTATGGCTACACCTTC. Translated, it gives CASSYSPNYGYTF. This chain connects TRBV6-5 to TRBJ1-2; unclear D gene. The germline V gene has CDR1 MNHEY and CDR2 SVGAGI. With 3 bases removed from V and 0 bases from J, the gap between germline ends came to 5 bases. The CDR3 has 13 residues.